This T cell receptor beta chain was captured in a study of T cell responses to AZD1222 COVID-19 vaccine. In the study overall: Analysis merged second doses at about 4 or about 12 weeks. Findings and limits, study-wide: Donors were largely white British and mainly female; clonal diversity was possibly underestimated.

Germline V gives CDR1 SGHVS, CDR2 FNYEAQ. Trimming pared 1 base from V and 0 bases from J, leaving 13 bases between. This CDR3 has 17 residues. Note on this clone: Its antigen is undetermined.

TCRdb's copy holds only in-frame clones and misses some; the assay was immunoSEQ multiplex PCR. The sample lists around 150,000 clones, around 90% occurring once. This chain connects TRBV7-6 to TRBJ2-1, with D possibly being TRBD1 or TRBD2 (5 bases each). Sequencing was performed on peripheral blood, taken on day 0 of AZD1222 vaccination. The sequence derives from an adult in good health. The CDR3 here is CASSLVGTSSSYNEQFF. As DNA, the CDR3 is TGTGCCAGCAGCTTAGTCGGGACCTCGAGCTCCTACAATGAGCAGTTCTTC.